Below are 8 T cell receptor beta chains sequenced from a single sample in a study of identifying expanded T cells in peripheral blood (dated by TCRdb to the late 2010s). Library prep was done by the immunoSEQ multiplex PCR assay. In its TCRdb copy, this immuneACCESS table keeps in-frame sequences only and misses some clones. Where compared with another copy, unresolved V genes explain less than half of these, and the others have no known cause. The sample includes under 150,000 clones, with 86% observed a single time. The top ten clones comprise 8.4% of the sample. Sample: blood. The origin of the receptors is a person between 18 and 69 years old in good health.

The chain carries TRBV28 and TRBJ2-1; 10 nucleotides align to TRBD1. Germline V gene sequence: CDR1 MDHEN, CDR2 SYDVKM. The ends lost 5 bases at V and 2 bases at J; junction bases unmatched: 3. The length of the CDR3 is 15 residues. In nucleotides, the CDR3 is TGTGCCAGCAGTCAGACAGGGGGCGCCTACAATGAGCAGTTCTTC. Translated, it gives CASSQTGGAYNEQFF. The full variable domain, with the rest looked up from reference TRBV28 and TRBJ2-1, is DVKVTQSSRYLVKRTGEKVFLECVQDMDHENMFWYRQDPGLGLRLIYFSYDVKMKEKGDIPEGYSVSREKKERFSLILESASTNQTSMYLCASSQTGGAYNEQFFGPGTRLTVL.

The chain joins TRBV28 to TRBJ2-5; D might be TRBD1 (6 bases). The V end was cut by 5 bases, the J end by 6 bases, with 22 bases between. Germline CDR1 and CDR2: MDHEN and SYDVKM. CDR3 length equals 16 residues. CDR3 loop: CASSPDRDTWVQTQYF. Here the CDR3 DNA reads TGTGCCAGCAGTCCAGACCGGGACACTTGGGTGCAGACCCAGTACTTC.

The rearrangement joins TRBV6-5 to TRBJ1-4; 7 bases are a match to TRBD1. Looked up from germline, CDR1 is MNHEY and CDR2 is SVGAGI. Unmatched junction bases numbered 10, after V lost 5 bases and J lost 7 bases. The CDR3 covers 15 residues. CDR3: CASSPRRDRAEKLFF. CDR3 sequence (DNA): TGTGCCAGCAGTCCGCGCCGGGACAGAGCTGAAAAACTGTTTTTT.

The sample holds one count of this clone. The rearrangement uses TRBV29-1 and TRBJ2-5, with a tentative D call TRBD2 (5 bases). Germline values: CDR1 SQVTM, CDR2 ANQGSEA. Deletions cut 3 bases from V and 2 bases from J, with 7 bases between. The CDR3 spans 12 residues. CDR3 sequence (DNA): TGCAGCGTTGATGAGCGGCAAGAGACCCAGTACTTC. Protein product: CSVDERQETQYF. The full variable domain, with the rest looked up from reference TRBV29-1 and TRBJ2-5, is SAVISQKPSRDICQRGTSLTIQCQVDSQVTMMFWYRQQPGQSLTLIATANQGSEATYESGFVIDKFPISRPNLTFSTLTVSNMSPEDSSIYLCSVDERQETQYFGPGTRLLVL.

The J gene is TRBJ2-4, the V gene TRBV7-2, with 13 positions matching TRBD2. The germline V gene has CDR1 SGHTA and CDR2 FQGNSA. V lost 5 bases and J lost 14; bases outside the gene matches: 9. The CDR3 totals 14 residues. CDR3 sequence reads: CASSPGLAGPLEYF. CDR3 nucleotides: TGTGCCAGCAGCCCGGGACTAGCGGGGCCCCTTGAGTACTTC.

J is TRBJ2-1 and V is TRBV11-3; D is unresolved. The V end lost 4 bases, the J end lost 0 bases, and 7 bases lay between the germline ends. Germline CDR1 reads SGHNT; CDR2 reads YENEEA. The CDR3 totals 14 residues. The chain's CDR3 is CASSSPPSYNEQFF. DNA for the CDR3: TGTGCCAGCAGCTCCCCGCCCTCCTACAATGAGCAGTTCTTC.

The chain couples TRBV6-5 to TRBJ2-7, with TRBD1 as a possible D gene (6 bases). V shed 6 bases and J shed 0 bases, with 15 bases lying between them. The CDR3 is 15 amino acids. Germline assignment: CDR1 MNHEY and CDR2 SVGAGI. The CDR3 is CASSRDRRSSYEQYF. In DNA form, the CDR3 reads TGTGCCAGCAGCCGTGACAGGAGATCCTCCTACGAGCAGTACTTC.

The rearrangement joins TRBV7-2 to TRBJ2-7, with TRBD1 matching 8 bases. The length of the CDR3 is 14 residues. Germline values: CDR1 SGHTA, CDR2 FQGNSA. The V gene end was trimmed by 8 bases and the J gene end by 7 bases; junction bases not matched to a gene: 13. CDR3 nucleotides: TGTGCCAGCGGATCAAGGACAGGGTCTCAGGAGCAGTACTTC. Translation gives CASGSRTGSQEQYF. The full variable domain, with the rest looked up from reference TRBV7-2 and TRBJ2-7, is GAGVSQSPSNKVTEKGKDVELRCDPISGHTALYWYRQSLGQGLEFLIYFQGNSAPDKSGLPSDRFSAERTGGSVSTLTIQRTQQEDSAVYLCASGSRTGSQEQYFGPGTRLTVT.